This is a list of T cell receptor beta chains from one sample in a study of blood T cell repertoires in COVID-19. The assay was immunoSEQ multiplex PCR, and TCRdb's table has in-frame clones only and misses some. The sample holds 72,000 or so clones, roughly 89% seen once. Material: peripheral blood. The receptors originated from a man between 60 and 75 years old with acute or convalescent COVID-19. Both conserved end residues are part of each CDR3. The D gene is left open where the match is weak. Size is omitted from some rows. Given values are once, few, many or a class for expanded clones.

clone size: NA
J gene: TRBJ2-7
V gene: TRBV6-1
D gene: NA
CDR3 DNA: TGTGCCAGCAGTGAACAGGGCTTAGTCTACGAGCAGTACTTC
CDR3 protein: CASSEQGLVYEQYF

clone size: NA
J gene: TRBJ1-6
V gene: TRBV2
D gene: NA
CDR3 DNA: TGTGCCAGCAGTGAAGCGCGTTATAATTCACCCCTCCACTTT
CDR3 protein: CASSEARYNSPLHF

clone size: few
J gene: TRBJ1-3
V gene: TRBV2
D gene: NA
CDR3 DNA: TGTGCCAGCAGTGAGAACCGGGGATCTGGAAACACCATATATTTT
CDR3 protein: CASSENRGSGNTIYF

clone size: once
J gene: TRBJ2-3
V gene: TRBV24-1
D gene: TRBD1
CDR3 DNA: TGTGCCACCACCAGGGACAGCGGCACAGATACGCAGTATTTT
CDR3 protein: CATTRDSGTDTQYF

clone size: NA
J gene: TRBJ1-1
V gene: TRBV29-1
D gene: NA
CDR3 DNA: TGCAGCGGACGACAGGTCCCGAACACTGAAGCTTTCTTT
CDR3 protein: CSGRQVPNTEAFF

clone size: NA
J gene: TRBJ1-1
V gene: TRBV15
D gene: TRBD1
CDR3 DNA: TGTGCCACCAGCAGAGTCAGGACAGGGAACACTGAAGCTTTCTTT
CDR3 protein: CATSRVRTGNTEAFF

clone size: NA
J gene: TRBJ2-1
V gene: TRBV18
D gene: NA
CDR3 DNA: TGTGCCAGCTCACCAAATCAGGGTCCCTCCTACAATGAGCAGTTCTTC
CDR3 protein: CASSPNQGPSYNEQFF

clone size: NA
J gene: TRBJ2-7
V gene: TRBV23-1
D gene: NA
CDR3 DNA: TGCGCCAGCAGTCAGGGCCCGGACAGAGACCCTACAATCGAGCAGTACTTC
CDR3 protein: CASSQGPDRDPTIEQYF

clone size: NA
J gene: TRBJ2-1
V gene: TRBV10-1
D gene: NA
CDR3 DNA: TGCGCCAGCAGTGAGTCTACGGGTGAGAGGTACAATGAGCAGTTCTTC
CDR3 protein: CASSESTGERYNEQFF

clone size: NA
J gene: TRBJ1-4
V gene: TRBV7-9
D gene: TRBD1
CDR3 DNA: TGTGCCAGCAGCTCACCAGGACAGGGGACTAATGAAAAACTGTTTTTT
CDR3 protein: CASSSPGQGTNEKLFF

clone size: NA
J gene: TRBJ2-7
V gene: TRBV9
D gene: NA
CDR3 DNA: TGTGCCAGCAGCCCCACGGGCGGGTTAAGCTACGAGCAGTACTTC
CDR3 protein: CASSPTGGLSYEQYF

clone size: NA
J gene: TRBJ1-4
V gene: TRBV7-9
D gene: NA
CDR3 DNA: TGTGCCAGCAGCTTAATCGGCGGCGAAAAACTGTTTTTT
CDR3 protein: CASSLIGGEKLFF

clone size: NA
J gene: TRBJ1-4
V gene: TRBV9
D gene: TRBD1
CDR3 DNA: TGTGCCAGCAGCGTGGGGACAGGTAATGAAAAACTGTTTTTT
CDR3 protein: CASSVGTGNEKLFF

clone size: NA
J gene: TRBJ1-2
V gene: TRBV6-6
D gene: NA
CDR3 DNA: TGTGCCAGCAGTTACGGGCAAGAAAACTATGGCTACACCTTC
CDR3 protein: CASSYGQENYGYTF

clone size: NA
J gene: TRBJ2-7
V gene: TRBV11-2
D gene: NA
CDR3 DNA: TGTGCCAGCAGCTTACATGAAGGGGCAGCCGGCTCCTACGAGCAGTACTTC
CDR3 protein: CASSLHEGAAGSYEQYF

clone size: once
J gene: TRBJ1-3
V gene: TRBV19
D gene: NA
CDR3 DNA: TGTGCCAGTAGTATCTTATCGGCTGGAAACACCATATATTTT
CDR3 protein: CASSILSAGNTIYF

clone size: NA
J gene: TRBJ2-1
V gene: TRBV5-1
D gene: TRBD1
CDR3 DNA: TGCGCCAGCAGCTTTAAAACAGGGGGTCAGCAGGAGCAGTTCTTC
CDR3 protein: CASSFKTGGQQEQFF

clone size: once
J gene: TRBJ1-1
V gene: TRBV7-9
D gene: TRBD1
CDR3 DNA: TGTGCCAGCAGCTCCGGTGACAGGGGAACTGAAGCTTTCTTT
CDR3 protein: CASSSGDRGTEAFF

clone size: NA
J gene: TRBJ1-1
V gene: TRBV11-1
D gene: NA
CDR3 DNA: TGTGCCAGCAACACAGGCCCGAACACTGAAGCTTTCTTT
CDR3 protein: CASNTGPNTEAFF

clone size: once
J gene: TRBJ2-6
V gene: TRBV5-1
D gene: NA
CDR3 DNA: TGCGCCAGCAGCTTGGTCTCCGGGGCCAACGTCCTGACTTTC
CDR3 protein: CASSLVSGANVLTF

clone size: NA
J gene: TRBJ2-3
V gene: TRBV10-3
D gene: NA
CDR3 DNA: TGTGCCATTACTAAGCTACGCACAGATACGCAGTATTTT
CDR3 protein: CAITKLRTDTQYF

clone size: few
J gene: TRBJ1-1
V gene: TRBV7-9
D gene: TRBD1
CDR3 DNA: TGTGCCAGCAGCTTCTCCCAGGGGGCGTCTGAAGCTTTCTTT
CDR3 protein: CASSFSQGASEAFF

clone size: NA
J gene: TRBJ2-2
V gene: TRBV7-2
D gene: NA
CDR3 DNA: TGTGCCAGCAGCTTAGGAATGCAGGCCGGGGAGCTGTTTTTT
CDR3 protein: CASSLGMQAGELFF

clone size: NA
J gene: TRBJ2-3
V gene: TRBV5-6
D gene: TRBD2
CDR3 DNA: TGTGCCAGCAGAAGGAGAAGCGGGGGGCTAGGAGATACGCAGTATTTT
CDR3 protein: CASRRRSGGLGDTQYF

clone size: NA
J gene: TRBJ1-1
V gene: TRBV24-1
D gene: TRBD1
CDR3 DNA: TGTGCCAACGACAGGGAAGCTGAAGCTTTCTTT
CDR3 protein: CANDREAEAFF

clone size: NA
J gene: TRBJ1-2
V gene: TRBV20-1
D gene: TRBD1
CDR3 DNA: TGCAGTGCTGGTTCCGGGACAGCCCAACTCTTT
CDR3 protein: CSAGSGTAQLF

clone size: NA
J gene: TRBJ2-3
V gene: TRBV5-1
D gene: TRBD1
CDR3 DNA: TGCGCCAGCAGCTCACGGACAGGGGGCATGGGCACAGATACGCAGTATTTT
CDR3 protein: CASSSRTGGMGTDTQYF

clone size: NA
J gene: TRBJ2-7
V gene: TRBV30
D gene: TRBD1
CDR3 DNA: TGTGCCTGGAGTGTACCAGGGGGACAACTCTACGAGCAGTACTTC
CDR3 protein: CAWSVPGGQLYEQYF

clone size: NA
J gene: TRBJ1-2
V gene: TRBV3-1/TRBV3-2
D gene: NA
CDR3 DNA: TGTGCCAGCAGCCAAAGACGGACACTTTATGGCTACACCTTC
CDR3 protein: CASSQRRTLYGYTF

clone size: NA
J gene: TRBJ1-2
V gene: TRBV27
D gene: NA
CDR3 DNA: TGTGCCAGCAGTTTAACACCTAACTATGGCTACACCTTC
CDR3 protein: CASSLTPNYGYTF

clone size: NA
J gene: TRBJ1-1
V gene: TRBV12-3/TRBV12-4
D gene: NA
CDR3 DNA: TGTGCCGGTTCCCGGGGTCCCCGGGCTGAAGCTTTCTTT
CDR3 protein: CAGSRGPRAEAFF

clone size: NA
J gene: TRBJ2-1
V gene: TRBV24-1
D gene: NA
CDR3 DNA: TGTGCCACCAGAGACTCGGTAGCAGGGGTGGGAAATGAGCAGTTCTTC
CDR3 protein: CATRDSVAGVGNEQFF

clone size: NA
J gene: TRBJ1-2
V gene: TRBV19
D gene: NA
CDR3 DNA: TGTGCCAGTAGCGCGTCCGCGGGTGGGCGGTATGGCTACACCTTC
CDR3 protein: CASSASAGGRYGYTF

clone size: NA
J gene: TRBJ2-7
V gene: TRBV9
D gene: NA
CDR3 DNA: TGTGCCAGCAGCGTAGCCCCTAACGGCGAGCAGTACTTC
CDR3 protein: CASSVAPNGEQYF

clone size: NA
J gene: TRBJ1-3
V gene: TRBV7-2
D gene: NA
CDR3 DNA: TGTGCCAGCAGCTACAGGGCTGGAAACACCATATATTTT
CDR3 protein: CASSYRAGNTIYF

clone size: NA
J gene: TRBJ2-6
V gene: TRBV30
D gene: TRBD1
CDR3 DNA: TGTGCCTGGAGTTCCGGGACAGGGGGCGAGGGGGCCAACGTCCTGACTTTC
CDR3 protein: CAWSSGTGGEGANVLTF

clone size: NA
J gene: TRBJ1-1
V gene: TRBV6-2/TRBV6-3
D gene: TRBD1
CDR3 DNA: TGTGCCAGCAGTGATCGGGACAGGTTGAACACTGAAGCTTTCTTT
CDR3 protein: CASSDRDRLNTEAFF

clone size: once
J gene: TRBJ1-1
V gene: TRBV7-3
D gene: NA
CDR3 DNA: TGTGCCAGCAGCTTAATTGGTAGGGAGGGCGAAGCTTTCTTT
CDR3 protein: CASSLIGREGEAFF

clone size: NA
J gene: TRBJ1-2
V gene: TRBV7-9
D gene: TRBD1
CDR3 DNA: TGTGCCAGCAGCTTGCGTGGGCAGGGACAGAACTATGGCTACACCTTC
CDR3 protein: CASSLRGQGQNYGYTF